This T cell receptor beta chain was sequenced in a study of T cell responses to AZD1222 COVID-19 vaccine. Findings of the study overall: The study reported that nearly half of spike-specific TCRs target unmutated variant regions. Most donors were white British, females outnumbered males, and clonal diversity was possibly underestimated. In all cases, repertoires were sampled only after the peak T cell response.

Regarding this clone: What it binds is not known.

The protocol was immunoSEQ multiplex PCR, while the TCRdb copy is restricted to in-frame clones and leaves out a portion. The sample shows some 150,000 clones, approximately 89% of them seen only once. V was shortened by 7 bases and J by 8 bases, with 15 bases between the two germline ends. There are 13 residues in the CDR3. CDR1 and CDR2 from the germline V gene are SNHLY and FYNNEI. The source was peripheral blood, collected 28 days after the second AZD1222 dose. The source of this sequence is an adult who received the AZD1222 COVID-19 vaccine. The chain links TRBV2 to TRBJ2-1, with a weak D call TRBD1 (5 bases). In DNA form, the CDR3 reads TGTGCCAGCATTTACCAGGGAAGGGATGAGCAGTTCTTC. Encoded protein: CASIYQGRDEQFF.